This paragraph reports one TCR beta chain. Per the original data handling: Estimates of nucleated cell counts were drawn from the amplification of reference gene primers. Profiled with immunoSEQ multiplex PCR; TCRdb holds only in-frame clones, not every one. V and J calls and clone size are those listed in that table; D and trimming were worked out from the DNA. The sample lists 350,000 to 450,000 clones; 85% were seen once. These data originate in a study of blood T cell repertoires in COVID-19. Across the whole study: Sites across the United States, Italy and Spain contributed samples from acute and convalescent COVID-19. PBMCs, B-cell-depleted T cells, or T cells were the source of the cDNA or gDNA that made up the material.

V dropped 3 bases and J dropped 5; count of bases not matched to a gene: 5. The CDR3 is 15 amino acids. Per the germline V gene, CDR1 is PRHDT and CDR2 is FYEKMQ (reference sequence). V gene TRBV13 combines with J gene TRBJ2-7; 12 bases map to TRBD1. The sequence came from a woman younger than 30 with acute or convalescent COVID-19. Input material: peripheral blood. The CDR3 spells CASSFGGQGADEQYF. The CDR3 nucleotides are TGTGCCAGCAGCTTCGGGGGACAGGGGGCGGACGAGCAGTACTTC.